Each of the 23 T cell receptor beta chains below was sequenced from the same sample in a study of T-cell reconstitution after alpha-beta-depleted transplantation in children. Preparation of the TCRbeta library was carried out with unique molecular identifiers. Via MiXCR, TCRdb re-called the PCR reads, giving one row per CDR3 protein. This sample has 450,000 to 550,000 distinct CDR3 sequences, with 11% found just once. This material consisted of PBMCs, mostly from graft donor cells, taken 180 days after TCRalphabeta/CD19-depleted stem cell transplant. The receptors come from a female patient between 2 and 15 years old who had a stem cell transplant for aplastic anemia, so the T cells may come from the graft donor.

Many counts were recorded for this clonotype. The chain links TRBV20-1 to TRBJ2-1, with D possibly being TRBD2 (6 bases). CDR3 length equals 15 residues. V was pared by 4 bases and J by 6 bases, with 19 bases between. Germline CDR1 reads DFQATT; CDR2 reads SNEGSKA (reference sequence). The CDR3 protein is CSAIAARARVNEQFF. As DNA, the CDR3 is TGCAGTGCTATAGCGGCGAGGGCCCGGGTCAATGAGCAGTTCTTC.

This clonotype turned up a few times. The chain links TRBV4-3 to TRBJ2-7; tentatively, D is TRBD1 (6 bases). Germline CDR1 and CDR2: LGHNA and YSLEER. This CDR3 spans 13 amino acids. With 5 bases removed from V and 5 bases from J, the gap between germline ends came to 13 bases. The CDR3 DNA is TGCGCCAGCAGCGGACAGTTGGGAAACGAGCAGTACTTC. This encodes CASSGQLGNEQYF.

The V and J genes are TRBV29-1 and TRBJ2-1; a possible D gene is TRBD2 (6 bases). Trimming removed 4 bases from V and 6 bases from J, with 16 bases in between. Germline values: CDR1 SQVTM, CDR2 ANQGSEA. The CDR3 consists of 14 residues. The CDR3, as DNA: TGCAGCGTTGGGACTAAGGGGTTGGGCAATGAGCAGTTCTTC. This gives the protein CSVGTKGLGNEQFF.

V gene TRBV20-1 combines with J gene TRBJ2-7; 9 bases agree with TRBD1. The CDR3 length is 13 residues. CDR1 and CDR2 (germline): DFQATT, SNEGSKA (reference sequence). V trimming: 5 bases; J trimming: 6 bases; junction bases outside the gene matches: 8. The CDR3 loop reads CSAEGTGKSEQYF. In DNA, the CDR3 is TGCAGTGCTGAGGGGACAGGGAAGTCCGAGCAGTACTTC.

V usage is TRBV6-1 and J usage is TRBJ2-6; no definite D call. The CDR3 totals 15 residues. From germline, CDR1 is MNHNS and CDR2 SASEGT. Between the trimmed V and J ends, which lost 8 bases and 0 bases, there was a span of 11 bases. CDR3 nucleotide sequence: TGTGCCAGCTCCATGGCCAACTCTGGGGCCAACGTCCTGACTTTC. Amino acids: CASSMANSGANVLTF.

There are a few counts of this clonotype. This chain connects TRBV6-1 to TRBJ2-2, with D uncertain. Deletions cut 5 bases from V and 0 bases from J, with 19 bases between. The CDR3 has 18 amino acids. CDR1 and CDR2 (germline): MNHNS, SASEGT. For the CDR3, the DNA is TGTGCCAGCAGTCCTGTTTCTATAGGGATGGCGAACACCGGGGAGCTGTTTTTT. Protein: CASSPVSIGMANTGELFF.

Details on this clonotype: At one of its ends the junction is not consistent with the germline gene, which may arise from a read error. This chain uses TRBV28 with TRBJ2-7; D gene unclear. The germline V gene has CDR1 MDHEN and CDR2 SYDVKM. CDR3 size: 14 residues. Written as DNA, the CDR3 is TGTGCCAGCAGTTTGACGTTCCCCGGGTCTCTTCCCCACTTC. Encoded protein: CASSLTFPGSLPHF.

This chain connects TRBV20-1 to TRBJ1-1; tentatively, D is TRBD1 (5 bases). The CDR3 has 15 amino acids. CDR1 and CDR2 (germline): DFQATT, SNEGSKA (reference sequence). V lost 0 bases, J lost 1 base, and 12 bases lay in between. This chain's CDR3 is CSARDQRGRNTEAFF. The CDR3 bases are TGCAGTGCTAGAGATCAAAGGGGAAGGAACACTGAAGCTTTCTTT.

The chain couples TRBV12-5 to TRBJ2-1; 13 bases are a match to TRBD2. CDR1 is LGHNT and CDR2 is FRNRAP in the germline V gene. The V segment lost 7 bases and the J segment 6 bases; nucleotides outside the gene matches: 3. This CDR3 has 14 amino acids. This CDR3 is CASAWTSGSNEQFF. The CDR3 DNA follows: TGTGCTAGTGCCTGGACTAGCGGGAGCAATGAGCAGTTCTTC. The whole variable domain, filled in from reference TRBV12-5 and TRBJ2-1, reads DARVTQTPRHKVTEMGQEVTMRCQPILGHNTVFWYRQTMMQGLELLAYFRNRAPLDDSGMPKDRFSAEMPDATLATLKIQPSEPRDSAVYFCASAWTSGSNEQFFGPGTRLTVL.

The chain links TRBV6-2 or TRBV6-3 to TRBJ2-7; D gene ambiguous. Germline V gene lookup returns CDR1 MNHEY and CDR2 SVGEGT. The ends were cut back, 2 bases at V and 6 bases at J, with 14 bases in the middle. CDR3 length: 14 residues. The CDR3 protein is CASSYPGPGFEQYV. The CDR3 region has the DNA TGTGCCAGCAGTTACCCCGGGCCAGGCTTCGAGCAGTACGTC.

This clonotype has only a few counts. The genes are TRBV7-9 and TRBJ1-4; TRBD1 matches 7 bases. Germline CDR1 and CDR2: SEHNR and FQNEAQ (reference sequence). The CDR3 sequence is 15 residues long. V shed 5 bases, J shed 5 bases, and the junction held 8 bases outside the gene matches. This CDR3 is CASSARDRTNEKLFF. CDR3 DNA: TGTGCCAGCAGCGCCCGGGACAGAACAAATGAAAAACTGTTTTTT.

J is TRBJ2-1 and V is TRBV7-2; D gene uncertain. V was trimmed by 5 bases and J by 5 bases, leaving 13 bases between them. Per the germline V gene, CDR1 is SGHTA and CDR2 is FQGNSA. The CDR3 has 14 residues. The CDR3 region has the DNA TGTGCCAGCAGCGGGCGGACGAATAACAATGAGCAGTTCTTC. Amino acids: CASSGRTNNNEQFF.

J is TRBJ2-2 and V is TRBV28; 7 bases agree with TRBD1. Unmatched junction bases numbered 10, after V lost 7 bases and J lost 5 bases. The CDR3 covers 15 residues. The V gene's germline CDR1 is MDHEN and CDR2 SYDVKM. CDR3 in amino acids: CASTQTGARTGELFF. Here the CDR3 DNA reads TGTGCCAGCACCCAAACAGGGGCTCGTACCGGGGAGCTGTTTTTT. Using reference TRBV28 and TRBJ2-2 for the parts outside the CDR3, the full variable domain is DVKVTQSSRYLVKRTGEKVFLECVQDMDHENMFWYRQDPGLGLRLIYFSYDVKMKEKGDIPEGYSVSREKKERFSLILESASTNQTSMYLCASTQTGARTGELFFGEGSRLTVL.

This clonotype was detected ten times or more. The chain couples TRBV20-1 to TRBJ1-2, with 11 bases fitting TRBD1. The CDR3 loop spans 17 amino acids. Germline CDR1 and CDR2: DFQATT and SNEGSKA (reference sequence). The junction had 12 bases not matched to a gene; V was cut back by 1 base and J by 5 bases. The CDR3, as DNA: TGCAGTGCTAGAGGAGGAGGCCTCGGACAGGGGGCATATGGCTACACCTTC. Encoded protein: CSARGGGLGQGAYGYTF.

The rearrangement links TRBV20-1 to TRBJ1-1; no firm D call. Germline values: CDR1 DFQATT, CDR2 SNEGSKA (reference sequence). The CDR3 has 11 amino acids. Trimming took off 2 bases at V and 3 bases at J, with 4 bases between the two ends. The CDR3, as DNA: TGCAGTGCTAGACCAGACACTGAAGCTTTCTTT. It encodes CSARPDTEAFF.

This clonotype came up a few times. V and J are TRBV12-3 or TRBV12-4 and TRBJ2-3; 7 bases agree with TRBD1. This CDR3 has 15 residues. The V gene end was trimmed by 7 bases and the J gene end by 3 bases; junction bases not matched to a gene: 10. CDR3 in amino acids: CASTPQGYVTDTQYF. The CDR3 nucleotides read TGTGCCAGCACCCCACAGGGGTACGTGACAGATACGCAGTATTTT.

This rearrangement joins TRBV2 to TRBJ2-3; D might be TRBD2 (6 bases). V was clipped by 6 bases and J by 6 bases, with 16 bases between them. Germline V gene data show CDR1 as SNHLY and CDR2 as FYNNEI. The CDR3 totals 14 residues. The CDR3 coding sequence is TGTGCCAGCAGCGACCCGGGAGATCGGGATACGCAGTATTTT. Encoded protein: CASSDPGDRDTQYF.

The rearrangement joins TRBV29-1 to TRBJ1-4; D unclear. CDR3 length equals 10 residues. Germline V lookup: CDR1 SQVTM, CDR2 ANQGSEA. V lost 7 bases and J lost 5, with 5 bases in between. The CDR3 DNA is TGCAGCGCCACAAATGAAAAACTGTTTTTT. Its protein is CSATNEKLFF.

The chain recombines TRBV29-1 with TRBJ2-7; 14 bases align to TRBD2. The V and J ends lost 4 bases and 3 bases, in that order; junction bases with no gene match: 5. The germline CDR1 and CDR2 sequences are SQVTM and ANQGSEA. The CDR3 totals 15 residues. The CDR3 DNA is TGCAGCGTTGGACTAGCGGGAGGGATAGACTACGAGCAGTACTTC. It encodes CSVGLAGGIDYEQYF.

The chain has TRBV20-1 and TRBJ2-1; D may match TRBD1 or TRBD2 (5 bases each). V was pared by 3 bases and J by 10 bases, with 22 bases between. Germline V CDR1 and CDR2: DFQATT, SNEGSKA (reference sequence). This CDR3 spans 15 amino acids. In DNA form, the CDR3 reads TGCAGTGCTAGCCCCAATCCGGGACCTAGCTGGGAGCAGTTCTTC. Its protein product is CSASPNPGPSWEQFF.

This clonotype was recorded at least ten times. The V call is TRBV12-3 or TRBV12-4, the J call TRBJ2-7; TRBD2 aligns across 7 bases. The CDR3 length is 13 residues. Trimming at V came to 6 bases and at J to 6 bases, leaving 8 bases not matched to a gene. CDR3 nucleotide sequence: TGTGCCAGCAGCCGAGACGGGGGGAGCGAGCAGTACTTC. It translates to CASSRDGGSEQYF.

The V and J genes are TRBV5-1 and TRBJ2-5; D is possibly TRBD2 (5 bases). The ends were cut back, 5 bases at V and 5 bases at J, with 22 bases in the middle. The length of the CDR3 is 16 residues. The germline gives CDR1 SGHRS, CDR2 YFSETQ. The chain's CDR3 is CASRLNGWSAAETQYF. In DNA, the CDR3 is TGCGCCAGCAGGTTGAACGGGTGGTCAGCGGCGGAGACCCAGTACTTC.

This clonotype was recorded a few times. The V and J genes are TRBV29-1 and TRBJ1-1; 9 bases line up with TRBD1. The V segment lost 5 bases and the J segment 5 bases; nucleotides outside the gene matches: 12. The CDR3 is 15 residues long. The V gene's germline CDR1 is SQVTM and CDR2 ANQGSEA. The CDR3 protein is CSVFGTGFLETEAFF. CDR3 DNA: TGCAGCGTTTTCGGGACAGGGTTTTTGGAGACTGAAGCTTTCTTT.